Following are 21 T cell receptor beta chains from one sample sequenced in a study of regulatory T cells in long-lasting Graves disease. Arm-PCR of CDR3 regions with iRepertoire HTBI primers generated TCR beta libraries. TCRdb reprocessed the multiplex PCR reads via MiXCR and lists one record per CDR3 protein. Counted here are roughly 400,000 distinct CDR3 sequences, roughly 21% occurring once; the ten biggest clones make up approximately 15%. Time point meaning: persistent/refractory GD, antithyroid drugs over 5 years with positive TRAb. PBMC RNA served as the TCR library source. The sample was peripheral blood mononuclear cells (PBMCs), taken when the disease was refractory, from a patient treated with antithyroid drugs. The receptors were sampled from a female donor with Graves disease.

This clonotype was detected only a few times. J is TRBJ1-1 and V is TRBV3-1; D is perhaps TRBD1 (5 bases). The CDR3 loop spans 16 amino acids. The V end was cut by 1 base, the J end by 4 bases, with 16 bases between. Looked up from germline, CDR1 is LGHDT and CDR2 is YNNKEL (reference sequence). The CDR3 sequence is CASSQGAGGSGTEAFF. Here the CDR3 DNA reads TGTGCCAGCAGCCAAGGCGCGGGGGGGTCGGGCACTGAAGCTTTCTTT.

The V call is TRBV5-1, the J call TRBJ2-7, with 9 bases matching TRBD1. Unmatched junction bases numbered 3, after V lost 2 bases and J lost 9 bases. Per the germline V gene, CDR1 is SGHRS and CDR2 is YFSETQ. The CDR3 loop spans 12 amino acids. The CDR3 DNA is TGCGCCAGCAGCTTTACAGGGGGCAGGCAGTACTTC. Protein product: CASSFTGGRQYF.

The chain joins TRBV5-6 to TRBJ1-1; the D is unclear. The germline CDR1 and CDR2 sequences are SGHDT and YYEEEE. With 10 bases removed from V and 3 bases from J, the gap between germline ends came to 16 bases. The CDR3 totals 13 residues. CDR3 nucleotides: TGTGCCTGCCAGCGGTCCCCTCACACTGAAGCTTTCTTT. Translating gives CACQRSPHTEAFF.

The gene calls are TRBV28 and TRBJ2-1; D unresolved. Per germline, CDR1 MDHEN and CDR2 SYDVKM. This CDR3 comprises 15 residues. Between the trimmed V and J ends, which lost 6 bases and 0 bases, there was a span of 12 bases. DNA of the CDR3: TGTGCCAGCAGCCCCACCGATCGCTCCTACAATGAGCAGTTCTTC. This codes for CASSPTDRSYNEQFF.

The rearrangement uses TRBV5-1 and TRBJ2-5, with TRBD2 matching 7 bases. This CDR3 region has 15 residues. Germline V gene lookup returns CDR1 SGHRS and CDR2 YFSETQ. Trimming took 3 bases from V and 3 from J; bases not matched to a gene: 8. CDR3 DNA: TGCGCCAGCAGCTGGACTGGGAGGGATGAAGAGACCCAGTACTTC. Its translation is CASSWTGRDEETQYF.

Ten or more counts support this clonotype. This rearrangement joins TRBV28 to TRBJ2-2; weak D call: TRBD2 (5 bases). This CDR3 has 14 residues. Trimming shortened V by 7 bases and J by 6 bases, and 15 bases separated the two germline ends. Germline assignment: CDR1 MDHEN and CDR2 SYDVKM. The CDR3 DNA sequence: TGTGCCAGCATACGGGGTTTGTCTGCCGGGGAGCTGTTTTTT. It codes for CASIRGLSAGELFF.

The chain links TRBV11-2 to TRBJ2-1; perhaps TRBD1 as D (5 bases). Trimming took 5 bases from V and 7 from J, leaving 9 bases between them. The CDR3 extends over 12 amino acids. Germline loops: CDR1 SGHAT, CDR2 FQNNGV. The CDR3 reads CASSQDRNEQFF. In nucleotides, the CDR3 is TGTGCCAGCAGCCAAGACAGAAATGAGCAGTTCTTC. Using reference TRBV11-2 and TRBJ2-1 for the parts outside the CDR3, the full variable domain is EAGVAQSPRYKIIEKRQSVAFWCNPISGHATLYWYQQILGQGPKLLIQFQNNGVVDDSQLPKDRFSAERLKGVDSTLKIQPAKLEDSAVYLCASSQDRNEQFFGPGTRLTVL.

The rearrangement uses TRBV5-4 and TRBJ2-7; 7 positions match TRBD2. Germline-derived CDR1 and CDR2 are SGHNT and YYREEE (reference sequence). CDR3 length: 14 residues. V shed 7 bases and J 6 bases; nucleotides not matched to a gene: 13. CDR3 in amino acids: CASATGSAGVEQYF. The DNA for the CDR3 is TGTGCCAGCGCGACTGGTTCGGCGGGAGTCGAGCAGTACTTC.

This clonotype showed up just a few times. V and J are TRBV20-1 and TRBJ2-7, with D tentatively TRBD2 (5 bases). Germline loops: CDR1 DFQATT, CDR2 SNEGSKA (reference sequence). V lost 6 bases to trimming and J lost 4 bases, with 22 bases between them. There are 15 residues in the CDR3. The CDR3 bases are TGCAGTGCAGCGGTCATGGGAACCCAGAGGTACGAGCAGTACTTC. Translated, it gives CSAAVMGTQRYEQYF.

In its sample, this clonotype was seen many times. The V and J genes are TRBV20-1 and TRBJ2-7; 7 nucleotides line up with TRBD1. This CDR3 contains 15 residues. Trimming removed 0 bases from V and 1 base from J; junction bases left unmatched: 6. Germline V gene sequence: CDR1 DFQATT, CDR2 SNEGSKA (reference sequence). CDR3 bases: TGCAGTGCTAGAGATCAAGAGACAGGGTCCTACGAGCAGTACTTC. This translates into CSARDQETGSYEQYF.

This clonotype was detected only a few times. The chain uses TRBV18 and TRBJ2-7; the D is unclear. Trimming pared 1 base from V and 6 bases from J, leaving 10 bases between. In germline, CDR1 is KGHSH, CDR2 LQKENI. This CDR3 region has 13 residues. The CDR3 loop reads CASSPQGTLEQYF. The CDR3 coding sequence is TGTGCCAGCTCACCACAGGGTACTCTCGAGCAGTACTTC.

This clonotype was seen ten or more times. This chain joins TRBV28 and TRBJ2-5, with 8 bases fitting TRBD2. The CDR3 is 15 amino acids. CDR1 is MDHEN and CDR2 is SYDVKM in the germline V gene. V lost 2 bases and J lost 3; bases outside the gene matches: 5. CDR3 protein: CASSLIVSGKETQYF. The CDR3 nucleotides read TGTGCCAGCAGTTTAATAGTTAGCGGGAAAGAGACCCAGTACTTC.

This clonotype was detected ten times or more. Written as DNA, the CDR3 is TGTGCCAGCAGTTTTTCCCTCGAGCCAGAAGGGAGGCAGTACTTC. Translation: CASSFSLEPEGRQYF. The rearrangement uses TRBV2 and TRBJ2-7; perhaps TRBD2 as D (5 bases). The V end lost 5 bases, the J end lost 9 bases, and 23 bases lay between the germline ends. The CDR3 is 15 residues long. The V gene's germline CDR1 is SNHLY and CDR2 FYNNEI.

This clonotype was found many times. V is TRBV15 and J is TRBJ1-5; TRBD1 matches at 7 bases. V was clipped by 1 base and J by 7 bases; unmatched bases: 7. The germline gives CDR1 LNHNV, CDR2 YYDKDF (reference sequence). CDR3 length equals 15 residues. The CDR3 DNA reads TGTGCCACCAGCAGAGCGAGAGGGGGCGGGCAGCCCCAGCATTTT. It specifies CATSRARGGGQPQHF. The variable domain in full, completed from reference TRBV15 and TRBJ1-5, reads DAMVIQNPRYQVTQFGKPVTLSCSQTLNHNVMYWYQQKSSQAPKLLFHYYDKDFNNEADTPDNFQSRRPNTSFCFLDIRSPGLGDTAMYLCATSRARGGGQPQHFGDGTRLSIL.

Remarks on this clonotype: A much larger clone lies a single base off, so this may be a read error. The chain carries TRBV30 and TRBJ1-2, with unresolved D. V was trimmed by 1 base and J by 5 bases, leaving 11 bases between them. The CDR3 consists of 13 residues. Germline-derived CDR1 and CDR2 are GTSNPN and SVGIG (reference sequence). The CDR3: CAWSGGGEYGYTF. The CDR3 coding sequence is TGTGCCTGGAGTGGGGGAGGTGAATATGGCTACACCTTC.

This clonotype was seen repeatedly, ten times or more. The chain uses TRBV28 and TRBJ1-2; no firm D call. Germline V gives CDR1 MDHEN, CDR2 SYDVKM. This CDR3 has 12 amino acids. The V end was cut by 2 bases, the J end by 4 bases, with 5 bases between. The chain's CDR3 is CASSLASYGYTF. CDR3 nucleotide sequence: TGTGCCAGCAGTTTAGCCAGCTATGGCTACACCTTC.

The gene calls are TRBV19 and TRBJ2-7; no firm D call. The CDR3 is 11 residues long. Between the trimmed V and J ends, which lost 11 bases and 3 bases, there was a span of 11 bases. CDR1 LNHDA and CDR2 SQIVND come from the germline V gene (reference sequence). The CDR3 region is CARPADYEQYF. The CDR3 DNA is TGTGCCCGACCCGCGGACTACGAGCAGTACTTC.

This chain uses TRBV5-6 with TRBJ2-4, with a tentative D call TRBD1 (5 bases). CDR3 length: 12 amino acids. Trimming took off 1 base at V and 15 bases at J, with 14 bases between the two ends. Germline values: CDR1 SGHDT, CDR2 YYEEEE. The CDR3 sequence is CASSLLDTSTYF. CDR3 coding DNA: TGTGCCAGCAGCTTGTTGGACACTTCGACGTACTTC.

The chain joins TRBV7-9 to TRBJ1-3, with TRBD1 matching 7 bases. The germline V gene encodes CDR1 SEHNR and CDR2 FQNEAQ (reference sequence). This CDR3 is 14 amino acids long. Trimming cost V 4 bases and J 0 bases; bases outside gene matches: 0. The CDR3 is CASSWDSSGNTIYF. CDR3 bases: TGTGCCAGCAGCTGGGACAGCTCTGGAAACACCATATATTTT.

The V call is TRBV6-2 or TRBV6-3, the J call TRBJ2-1; unclear D gene. Germline V gene lookup returns CDR1 MNHEY and CDR2 SVGEGT. The ends were cut back, 2 bases at V and 0 bases at J, with 11 bases in the middle. CDR3 length: 16 amino acids. The CDR3 bases are TGTGCCAGCAGTTACGCCCGGTCCAGCTCCTACAATGAGCAGTTCTTC. Amino acid sequence: CASSYARSSSYNEQFF.

This chain uses TRBV5-1 with TRBJ2-3, with TRBD2 identical over 11 bases. The CDR3 has 17 amino acids. The germline V gene has CDR1 SGHRS and CDR2 YFSETQ. V lost 4 bases to trimming and J lost 2 bases; unmatched junction nucleotides: 9. The CDR3 DNA is TGCGCCAGCAGCCCCTTATTAGCGGGAGGGACCACAGATACGCAGTATTTT. It codes for CASSPLLAGGTTDTQYF.